This TCR beta chain was identified in a study of post-analysis software for immune sequencing data. Study outcomes and limitations: In multiple sclerosis, normalized Chao1 diversity was significantly below that of controls. Relative to controls, patients had 4 or 5 TRBV segments at higher frequency, with TRBV5-6, TRBV5-1 and TRBV20-1 among these. Batch-mates among the samples co-clustered strongly by F measure.

Concerning this clonotype itself: Antigen: not known.

Germline V gene data show CDR1 as SGHNT and CDR2 as YENEEA. The trim removed 5 bases at V and 5 bases at J, leaving 12 bases unmatched. The CDR3 runs 16 residues. Prepared libraries of TCR beta cDNA carried unique molecular identifiers. Some 500,000 cDNA molecules were recovered from an input of 1 to 10 million T cells. TCRdb called the PCR reads again in MiXCR, with one record for every CDR3 protein. The sample shows 740,000 or so distinct CDR3 sequences, around 50% of them seen only once. Sequenced material: blood. The sequence derives from a girl aged 5 to 17 with multiple sclerosis. The chain carries TRBV11-3 and TRBJ2-1; TRBD1 aligns across 7 bases. CDR3 sequence reads: CASSVRGQRPNNEQFF. The CDR3 nucleotides read TGTGCCAGCAGCGTACGGGGACAGCGTCCGAACAATGAGCAGTTCTTC.